These 10 T cell receptor beta chains originate from one sample sequenced in a study of blood T cell repertoires in COVID-19. TCRdb's copy holds only in-frame clones and misses some; the assay was immunoSEQ multiplex PCR. This sample has roughly 170,000 clones, with around nine tenths found just once. Source material: peripheral blood. The receptors stem from a woman aged 70-85 years with COVID-19, enrolled during active disease.

The chain links TRBV27 to TRBJ1-4; TRBD1 matches at 8 bases. Unmatched junction bases numbered 7, after V lost 4 bases and J lost 6 bases. This CDR3 has 15 residues. Germline V lookup: CDR1 MNHEY, CDR2 SMNVEV (reference sequence). DNA for the CDR3: TGTGCCAGCAGTTGGTCGGGACAGGAGCATGAAAAACTGTTTTTT. Amino acid sequence: CASSWSGQEHEKLFF. Full variable domain (outside the CDR3, taken from reference TRBV27 and TRBJ1-4): EAQVTQNPRYLITVTGKKLTVTCSQNMNHEYMSWYRQDPGLGLRQIYYSMNVEVTDKGDVPEGYKVSRKEKRNFPLILESPSPNQTSLYFCASSWSGQEHEKLFFGSGTQLSVL.

This rearrangement joins TRBV6-4 to TRBJ1-3, with D possibly TRBD1 on 6 matching bases. The CDR3 consists of 13 residues. Germline V lookup: CDR1 MRHNA, CDR2 SNTAGT. V dropped 4 bases and J dropped 8 bases, with 12 bases sitting between them. CDR3 sequence (DNA): TGTGCCAGCAGTGCGAGCAGGGGCCACACCATATATTTT. Its translation is CASSASRGHTIYF.

Here the CDR3 DNA reads TGTGCCAGCAGCTTGGAGAAGGGGCCCTACGAGCAGTACTTC. Encoded protein: CASSLEKGPYEQYF. The rearrangement links TRBV5-6 to TRBJ2-7; possibly TRBD1 for D (5 bases). Trimming pared 0 bases from V and 2 bases from J, leaving 9 bases between. The CDR3 spans 14 residues. Germline loops: CDR1 SGHDT, CDR2 YYEEEE.

The CDR3 sequence: CASSPGVVPGQGAFF. The CDR3 DNA reads as TGTGCCAGCTCACCAGGAGTCGTGCCGGGACAGGGTGCTTTCTTT. The J gene is TRBJ1-1, the V gene TRBV18, with 9 bases fitting TRBD1. Germline loops: CDR1 KGHSH, CDR2 LQKENI. This CDR3 is built from 15 residues. Trimming took 2 bases from V and 11 from J; bases not matched to a gene: 12.

The chain employs TRBV6-1 and TRBJ2-2; the D gene is possibly TRBD2 (6 bases). CDR3 length equals 14 residues. V lost 7 bases to trimming and J lost 6 bases, with 15 bases between them. Germline V gene sequence: CDR1 MNHNS, CDR2 SASEGT. CDR3 residues: CASTRGASSGELFF. In nucleotides, the CDR3 is TGTGCCAGCACGCGGGGCGCATCGTCCGGGGAGCTGTTTTTT.

V is TRBV4-1 and J is TRBJ2-7, with 10 bases matching TRBD2. CDR3 length: 14 residues. J gave up 7 bases and V 0 bases, and 3 bases lay outside the gene matches. CDR1 is MGHRA, CDR2 YSYEKL, per germline. The CDR3 DNA sequence: TGCGCCAGCAGCCAAGACCCTAGCGGGAGAGAGCAGTACTTC. Amino acid sequence: CASSQDPSGREQYF.

The chain carries TRBV7-2 and TRBJ1-6; TRBD1 matches 7 bases. The CDR3 sequence is 14 residues long. V lost 3 bases, J lost 7 bases, and 3 bases stayed unmatched. In germline, CDR1 is SGHTA, CDR2 FQGNSA. CDR3 sequence (DNA): TGTGCCAGCAGCTTTGGGACAGCCAATTCACCCCTCCACTTT. It translates to CASSFGTANSPLHF.

The chain employs TRBV28 and TRBJ2-5; a possible D gene is TRBD2 (8 bases). Germline CDR1 is MDHEN and CDR2 is SYDVKM. V gave up 6 bases and J gave up 4 bases, with 27 bases separating them. The CDR3 sequence is 18 residues long. CDR3 region: CASSPDRANIRGGETQYF. DNA of the CDR3: TGTGCCAGCAGCCCCGACAGGGCCAATATTCGGGGGGGAGAGACCCAGTACTTC.

CDR3 sequence (DNA): TGTGCCAGCAGCGGGGTGACAGGGGGGAATTCACCCCTCCACTTT. It yields the protein CASSGVTGGNSPLHF. The chain is built from TRBV9 and TRBJ1-6, with TRBD1 identical over 9 bases. Germline trimming cut 3 bases from V and 7 bases from J; bases unmatched to any gene: 5. CDR3 length: 15 residues. Germline V CDR1 and CDR2: SGDLS, YYNGEE.

About this clone: This sample also contains other DNA sequences that code for the same CDR3. The CDR3 is CAIGTANTDTQYF. CDR3 nucleotide sequence: TGTGCCATTGGGACAGCGAACACAGATACGCAGTATTTT. V usage is TRBV10-3 and J usage is TRBJ2-3; 7 bases agree with TRBD1. CDR3 length: 13 amino acids. Germline V gene lookup returns CDR1 ENHRY and CDR2 SYGVKD. Trimming took 9 bases from V and 2 from J; bases not matched to a gene: 5.